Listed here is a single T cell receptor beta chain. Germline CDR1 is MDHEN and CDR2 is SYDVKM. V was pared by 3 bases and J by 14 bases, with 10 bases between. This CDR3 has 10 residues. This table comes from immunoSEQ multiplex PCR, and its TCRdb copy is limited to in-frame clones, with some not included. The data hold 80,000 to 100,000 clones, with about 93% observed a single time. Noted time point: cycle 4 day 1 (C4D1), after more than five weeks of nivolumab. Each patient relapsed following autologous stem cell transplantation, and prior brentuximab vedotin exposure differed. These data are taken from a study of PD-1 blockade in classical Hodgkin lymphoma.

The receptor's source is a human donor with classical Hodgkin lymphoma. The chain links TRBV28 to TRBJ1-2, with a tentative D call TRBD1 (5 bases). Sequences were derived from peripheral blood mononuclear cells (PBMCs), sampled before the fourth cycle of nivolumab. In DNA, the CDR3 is TGTGCCAGCAGTTTCCGACAGATAACCTTC. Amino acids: CASSFRQITF.